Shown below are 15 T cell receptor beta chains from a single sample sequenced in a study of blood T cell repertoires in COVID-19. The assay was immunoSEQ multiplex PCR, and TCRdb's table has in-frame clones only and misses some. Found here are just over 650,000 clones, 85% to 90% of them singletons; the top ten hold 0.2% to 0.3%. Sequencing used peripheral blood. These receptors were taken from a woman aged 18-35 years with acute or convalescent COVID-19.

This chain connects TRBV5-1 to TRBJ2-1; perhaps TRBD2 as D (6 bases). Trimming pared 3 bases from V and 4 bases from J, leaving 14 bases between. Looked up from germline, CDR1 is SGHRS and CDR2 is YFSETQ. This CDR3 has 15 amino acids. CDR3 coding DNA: TGCGCCAGCAGCTCACGGGGGATGGGGTACAATGAGCAGTTCTTC. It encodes CASSSRGMGYNEQFF.

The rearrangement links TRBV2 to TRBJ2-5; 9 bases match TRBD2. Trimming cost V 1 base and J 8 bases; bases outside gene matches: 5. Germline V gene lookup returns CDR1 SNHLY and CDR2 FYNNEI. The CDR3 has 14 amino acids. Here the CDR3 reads CASSEGLAETTQYF. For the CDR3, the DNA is TGTGCCAGCAGTGAAGGACTAGCGGAGACCACCCAGTACTTC.

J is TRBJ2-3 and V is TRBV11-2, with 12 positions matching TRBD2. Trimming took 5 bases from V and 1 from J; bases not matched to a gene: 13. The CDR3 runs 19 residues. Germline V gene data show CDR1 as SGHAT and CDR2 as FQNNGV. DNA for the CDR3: TGTGCCAGCAGCCGTACACTAGCGGGGGGATCTAGGGGCACAGATACGCAGTATTTT. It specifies CASSRTLAGGSRGTDTQYF.

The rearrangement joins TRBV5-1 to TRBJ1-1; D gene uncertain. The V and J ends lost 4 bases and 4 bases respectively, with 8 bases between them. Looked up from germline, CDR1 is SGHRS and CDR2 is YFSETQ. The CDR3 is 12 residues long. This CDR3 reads CASSPRGTEAFF. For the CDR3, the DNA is TGCGCCAGCAGCCCCCGCGGCACTGAAGCTTTCTTT.

CDR3 residues: CASSEHREETQYF. The CDR3 region has the DNA TGTGCCAGCAGTGAACACAGGGAAGAGACCCAGTACTTC. V gene TRBV2 combines with J gene TRBJ2-5, with D perhaps TRBD1 (6 bases). This CDR3 comprises 13 residues. Germline V gene data show CDR1 as SNHLY and CDR2 as FYNNEI. V lost 2 bases and J lost 3, with 7 bases in between. The whole variable domain, filled in from reference TRBV2 and TRBJ2-5, reads EPEVTQTPSHQVTQMGQEVILRCVPISNHLYFYWYRQILGQKVEFLVSFYNNEISEKSEIFDDQFSVERPDGSNFTLKIRSTKLEDSAMYFCASSEHREETQYFGPGTRLLVL.

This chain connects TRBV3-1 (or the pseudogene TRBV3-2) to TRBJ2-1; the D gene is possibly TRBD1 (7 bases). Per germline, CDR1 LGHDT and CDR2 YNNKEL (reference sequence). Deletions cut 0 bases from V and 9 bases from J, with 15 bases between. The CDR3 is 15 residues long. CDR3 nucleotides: TGTGCCAGCAGCCAAGATTTGGCAGGGGGAGGTGAGCAGTTCTTC. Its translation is CASSQDLAGGGEQFF.

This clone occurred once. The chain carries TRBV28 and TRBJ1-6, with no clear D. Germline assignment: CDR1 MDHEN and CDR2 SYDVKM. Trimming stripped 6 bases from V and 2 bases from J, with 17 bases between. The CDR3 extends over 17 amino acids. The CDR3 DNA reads TGTGCCAGCAGCTTAGAGGGCCGGGTAACCTATAATTCACCCCTCCACTTT. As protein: CASSLEGRVTYNSPLHF.

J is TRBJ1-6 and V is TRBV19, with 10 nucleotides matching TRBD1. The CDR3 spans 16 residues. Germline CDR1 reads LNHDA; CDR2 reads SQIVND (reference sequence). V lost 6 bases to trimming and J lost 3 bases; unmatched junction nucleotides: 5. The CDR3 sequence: CASSTTGGHYNSPLHF. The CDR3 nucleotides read TGTGCCAGTAGCACGACAGGGGGCCACTATAATTCACCCCTCCACTTT. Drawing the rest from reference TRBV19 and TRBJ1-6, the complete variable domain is DGGITQSPKYLFRKEGQNVTLSCEQNLNHDAMYWYRQDPGQGLRLIYYSQIVNDFQKGDIAEGYSVSREKKESFPLTVTSAQKNPTAFYLCASSTTGGHYNSPLHFGNGTRLTVT.

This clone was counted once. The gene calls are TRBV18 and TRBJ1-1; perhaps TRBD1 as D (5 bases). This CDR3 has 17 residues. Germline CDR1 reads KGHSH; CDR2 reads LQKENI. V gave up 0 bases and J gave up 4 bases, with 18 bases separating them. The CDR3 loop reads CASSPPPRGSLATEAFF. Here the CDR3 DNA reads TGTGCCAGCTCACCACCCCCCCGGGGGTCCCTGGCCACTGAAGCTTTCTTT.

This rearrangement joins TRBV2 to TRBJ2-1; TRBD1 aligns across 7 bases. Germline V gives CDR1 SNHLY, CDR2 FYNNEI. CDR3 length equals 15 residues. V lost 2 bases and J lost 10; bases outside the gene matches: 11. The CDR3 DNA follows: TGTGCCAGCAGTGAAATGGGACAGACACTTGTGGAGCAGTTCTTC. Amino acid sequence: CASSEMGQTLVEQFF.

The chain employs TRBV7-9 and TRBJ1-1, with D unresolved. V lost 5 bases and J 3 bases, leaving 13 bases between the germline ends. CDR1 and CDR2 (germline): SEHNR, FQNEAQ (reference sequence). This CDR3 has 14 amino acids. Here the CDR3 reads CASSHLITDTEAFF. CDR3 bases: TGTGCCAGCAGCCATCTAATAACCGACACTGAAGCTTTCTTT.

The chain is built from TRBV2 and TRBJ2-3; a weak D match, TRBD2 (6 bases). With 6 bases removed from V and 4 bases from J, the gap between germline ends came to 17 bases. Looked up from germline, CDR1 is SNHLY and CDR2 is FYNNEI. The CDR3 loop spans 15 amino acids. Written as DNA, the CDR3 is TGTGCCAGCAGCCCAGGACTACCCTCCCCAGATACGCAGTATTTT. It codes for CASSPGLPSPDTQYF.

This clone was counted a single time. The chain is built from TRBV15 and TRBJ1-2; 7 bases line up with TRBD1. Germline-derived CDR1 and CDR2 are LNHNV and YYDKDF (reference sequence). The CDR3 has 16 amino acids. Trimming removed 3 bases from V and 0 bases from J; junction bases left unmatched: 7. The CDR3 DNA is TGTGCCACCAGCAGTGATGCCGGGACAGCTAACTATGGCTACACCTTC. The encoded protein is CATSSDAGTANYGYTF.

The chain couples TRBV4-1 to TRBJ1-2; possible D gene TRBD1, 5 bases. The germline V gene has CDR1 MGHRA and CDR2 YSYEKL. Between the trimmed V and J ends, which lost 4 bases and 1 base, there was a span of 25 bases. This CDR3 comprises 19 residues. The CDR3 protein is CASSLQGRSGGGDNYGYTF. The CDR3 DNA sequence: TGCGCCAGCAGCCTCCAAGGACGATCCGGGGGGGGTGATAACTATGGCTACACCTTC.

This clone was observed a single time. CDR3 amino acids: CASSFGVNYGYTF. As DNA, the CDR3 is TGTGCCAGCAGTTTCGGGGTTAACTATGGCTACACCTTC. This chain links TRBV12-3 or TRBV12-4 with TRBJ1-2; D is undetermined. The CDR3 runs to 13 residues. Trimming took 3 bases from V and 1 from J, leaving 6 bases between them.